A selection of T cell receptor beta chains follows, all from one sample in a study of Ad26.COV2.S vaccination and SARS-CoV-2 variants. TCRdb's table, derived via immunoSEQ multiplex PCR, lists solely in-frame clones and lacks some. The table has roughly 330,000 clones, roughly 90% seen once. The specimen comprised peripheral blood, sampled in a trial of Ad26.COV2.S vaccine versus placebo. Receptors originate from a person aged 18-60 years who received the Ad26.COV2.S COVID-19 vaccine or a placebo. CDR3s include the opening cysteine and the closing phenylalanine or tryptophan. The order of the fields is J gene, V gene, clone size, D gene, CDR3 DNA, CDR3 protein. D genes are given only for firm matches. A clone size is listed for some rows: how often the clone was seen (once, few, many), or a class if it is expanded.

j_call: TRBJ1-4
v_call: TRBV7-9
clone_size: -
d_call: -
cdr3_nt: TGTGCCAGCAGCTTCCCCAGGCTTGCTAATGAAAAACTGTTTTTT
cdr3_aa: CASSFPRLANEKLFF

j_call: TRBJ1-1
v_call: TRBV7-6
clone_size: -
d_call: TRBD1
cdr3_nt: TGTGCCAGCAGCTTATTAGGACAGGGTTGGACTGAAGCTTTCTTT
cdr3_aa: CASSLLGQGWTEAFF

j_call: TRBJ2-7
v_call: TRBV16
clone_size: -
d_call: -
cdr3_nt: TGTGCCAGCAGCCAGGTAGAGTCCCCCTACGAGCAGTACTTC
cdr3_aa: CASSQVESPYEQYF

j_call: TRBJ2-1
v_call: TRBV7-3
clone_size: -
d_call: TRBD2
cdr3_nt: TGTGCCAGCAGCCTTGGACTAGCGGGAGTGGGTGAGCAGTTCTTC
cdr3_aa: CASSLGLAGVGEQFF

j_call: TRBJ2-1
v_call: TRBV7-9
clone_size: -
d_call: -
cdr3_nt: TGTGCCAGCAGCTCTAGTACAGAAAATGAGCAGTTCTTC
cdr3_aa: CASSSSTENEQFF

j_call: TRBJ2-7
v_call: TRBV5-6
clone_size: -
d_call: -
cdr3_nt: TGTGCCAGCAGCTTGGACCCAAACCCTACGAGGCAGTACTTC
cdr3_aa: CASSLDPNPTRQYF

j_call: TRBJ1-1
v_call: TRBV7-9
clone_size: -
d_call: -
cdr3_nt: TGTGCCAGCAGCTTCGACGGTGAAGCTTTCTTT
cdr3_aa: CASSFDGEAFF

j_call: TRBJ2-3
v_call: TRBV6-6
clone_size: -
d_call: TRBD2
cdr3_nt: TGTGCCAGCAGTCCGATAGCGGGAGGGCCTTTTACATCAGATACGCAGTATTTT
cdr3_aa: CASSPIAGGPFTSDTQYF

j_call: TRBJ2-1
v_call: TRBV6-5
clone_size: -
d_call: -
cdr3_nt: TGTGCCAGCTTCCTTGTTAATGAGCAGTTCTTC
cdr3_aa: CASFLVNEQFF

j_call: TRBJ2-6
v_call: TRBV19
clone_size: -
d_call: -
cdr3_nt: TGTGCCAGTAGTAAAAGGCCGTTGGGTACCATCGGGGCTGGGGCCAACGTCCTGACTTTC
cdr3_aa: CASSKRPLGTIGAGANVLTF

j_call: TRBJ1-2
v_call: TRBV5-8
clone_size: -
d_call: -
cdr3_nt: TGTGCCAGCAGCTACCGGGTCTATGGCTACACCTTC
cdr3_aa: CASSYRVYGYTF

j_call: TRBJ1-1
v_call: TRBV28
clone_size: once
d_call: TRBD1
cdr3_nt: TGTGCCAGCAAAAGGACAGGGGCTGGGGAAGCTTTCTTT
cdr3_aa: CASKRTGAGEAFF

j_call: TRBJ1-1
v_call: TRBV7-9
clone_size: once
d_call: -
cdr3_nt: TGTGCCAGCAGGCCTGACAGCACTGAAGCTTTCTTT
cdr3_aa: CASRPDSTEAFF

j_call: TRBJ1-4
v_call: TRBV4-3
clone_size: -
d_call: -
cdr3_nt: TGCGCCAGCAGCCAAGGGCACGGGTGGGGAGAAAAACTGTTTTTT
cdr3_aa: CASSQGHGWGEKLFF

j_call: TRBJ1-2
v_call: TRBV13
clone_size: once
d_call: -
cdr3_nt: TGTGCCAGCAGCTCTCAGGGGCTCCCCATCTATGGCTACACCTTC
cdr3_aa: CASSSQGLPIYGYTF

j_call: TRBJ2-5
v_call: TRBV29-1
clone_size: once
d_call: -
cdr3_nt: TGCAGCGTTGAAAGCGGGACCCAGTACTTC
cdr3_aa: CSVESGTQYF

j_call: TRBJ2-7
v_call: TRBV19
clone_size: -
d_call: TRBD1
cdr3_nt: TGTGCCAGTACGGGACAGGGAGGCTACGAGCAGTACTTC
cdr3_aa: CASTGQGGYEQYF

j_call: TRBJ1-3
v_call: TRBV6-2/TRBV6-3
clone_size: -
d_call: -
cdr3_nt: TGTGCCAGCAGTCTCCCGGCCGCAACTGGAAACACCATATATTTT
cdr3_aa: CASSLPAATGNTIYF

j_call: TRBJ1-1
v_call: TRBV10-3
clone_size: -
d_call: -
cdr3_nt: TGTGCCATCAGTGACCCCTTCACGGAAGCGAACACTGAAGCTTTCTTT
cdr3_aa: CAISDPFTEANTEAFF

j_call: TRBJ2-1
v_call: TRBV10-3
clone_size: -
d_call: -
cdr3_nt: TGTGCCACCAAGGACGGGGAACTGGGTTTCAATGAGCAGTTCTTC
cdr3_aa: CATKDGELGFNEQFF

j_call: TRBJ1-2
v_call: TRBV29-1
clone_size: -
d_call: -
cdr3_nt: TGCAGCGTTGCTCGGGACGGTCTCTATGGCTACACCTTC
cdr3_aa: CSVARDGLYGYTF

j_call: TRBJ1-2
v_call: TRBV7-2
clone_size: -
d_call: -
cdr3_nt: TGTGCCAGCAGCTTTGGTGGCTACACCTTC
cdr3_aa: CASSFGGYTF

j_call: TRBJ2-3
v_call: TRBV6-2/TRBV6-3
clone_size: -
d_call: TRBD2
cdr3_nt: TGTGCCAGCAGTTACTCCCTTAGGACTAGCGGACCCACAGATACGCAGTATTTT
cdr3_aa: CASSYSLRTSGPTDTQYF

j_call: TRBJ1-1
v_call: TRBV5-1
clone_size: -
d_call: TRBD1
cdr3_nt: TGCGCCAGCAGCTCGTTACAGGGGACAGAAGCTTTCTTT
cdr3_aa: CASSSLQGTEAFF